What follows describes a single T cell receptor beta chain. Its cognate antigen is unknown. These data belong to a study of T cells in tumors after PD-1 blockade. On the study more broadly: Each patient got pembrolizumab 200 mg every 3 weeks or cemiplimab 350 mg every 2 weeks. A subset received ongoing vismodegib 150 mg daily alongside anti-PD-1 therapy.

Input was roughly 600 ng to 6,004 ng of genomic DNA from tumor or blood. CDR1 is MNHEY, CDR2 SMNVEV, per germline (reference sequence). Trimming shortened V by 6 bases and J by 4 bases, and 10 bases separated the two germline ends. There are 13 residues in the CDR3. Study-wide findings and caveats: Blood contained about 40% of the tumor's TCR clonotypes.

Generated by immunoSEQ multiplex PCR, the TCRdb table keeps only in-frame clones and is missing some. Here the sample spans fewer than 9,000 clones, around two thirds being singletons. This sequence originates from a human donor with basal cell carcinoma. The chain recombines TRBV27 with TRBJ1-5; the D is unclear. This material consisted of tumor tissue, taken after anti-PD-1 treatment. CDR3 bases: TGTGCCAGCAGCCCTTGGGTGAATCAGCCCCAGCATTTT. Its protein product is CASSPWVNQPQHF.